This section outlines one TCR beta chain sequence together with its context. Its cognate antigen is unknown. The authors divided CD4+ cells into CD45RA+ naive and CD45RA-negative memory subsets. V dropped 4 bases and J dropped 0 bases, with 12 bases sitting between them. From germline, CDR1 is SNHLY and CDR2 FYNNEI. The CDR3 extends over 15 amino acids. Each PCR replicate from the sorted subsets contained about 210 ng DNA, which is some 32,000 T cell genomes. The protocol was immunoSEQ multiplex PCR, while the TCRdb copy is restricted to in-frame clones and leaves out a portion. This sample has 2 million to 2.5 million clones, with under 97% found just once. This specimen comes from a study of shared clonotypes between healthy human individuals. On the study more broadly: A few men and two women, aged 18 to 49, were donors. General study findings and limits: With a handful of donors compared, approximately 5% of naive CD4 clonotypes were shared.

V is TRBV2 and J is TRBJ1-1; D call uncertain. The TCR sequence derives from a man younger than 30 in good health. The sequenced sample consisted of naive CD4+ T cells sorted from blood. Documented subset: CD45RA+ positively selected. The CDR3 is CASSGPSSVNTEAFF. As DNA, the CDR3 is TGTGCCAGCAGTGGGCCCTCTTCGGTGAACACTGAAGCTTTCTTT.